The next 13 T cell receptor beta chains were all read from a single sample in a study of blood T cell repertoires in COVID-19. Sequencing used immunoSEQ multiplex PCR; TCRdb keeps in-frame clones, though not all of them. The sample lists 150,000 to 200,000 clones; roughly nine tenths were seen once. Sequenced: peripheral blood. The receptor source for this set is a woman aged 55-69 years with COVID-19, enrolled during active disease.

V usage is TRBV7-2 and J usage is TRBJ2-7; 9 bases agree with TRBD2. V lost 4 bases, J lost 5 bases, and 12 bases stayed unmatched. The CDR3 is made up of 16 amino acids. Germline V gene sequence: CDR1 SGHTA, CDR2 FQGNSA. This CDR3 is CASSSPVSGRSHEQYF. DNA of the CDR3: TGTGCCAGCAGCTCCCCTGTTAGCGGGAGAAGCCACGAGCAGTACTTC.

This sequence joins TRBV9 and TRBJ2-5; 8 positions match TRBD2. Germline trimming cut 0 bases from V and 1 base from J; bases unmatched to any gene: 2. Germline lookup yields CDR1 SGDLS and CDR2 YYNGEE. The CDR3 consists of 15 residues. The CDR3 loop is CASSVGAGVQETQYF. In nucleotides, the CDR3 is TGTGCCAGCAGCGTAGGAGCGGGAGTCCAAGAGACCCAGTACTTC.

CDR3 sequence (DNA): TGCAGCGCCCAGACAGGGAATTTCTACGAGCAGTACTTC. Encoded protein: CSAQTGNFYEQYF. The chain combines TRBV29-1 with TRBJ2-7, with 7 nucleotides matching TRBD1. The CDR3 has 13 residues. Germline V CDR1 and CDR2: SQVTM, ANQGSEA. Trimming at V came to 7 bases and at J to 3 bases, leaving 9 bases not matched to a gene.

V usage is TRBV5-4 and J usage is TRBJ1-2; a possible D gene is TRBD1 (6 bases). Trimming pared 1 base from V and 4 bases from J, leaving 14 bases between. This CDR3 contains 15 residues. CDR1 SGHNT and CDR2 YYREEE come from the germline V gene (reference sequence). The CDR3 is CASSLFGGVVYGYTF. CDR3 coding DNA: TGTGCCAGCAGCTTGTTTGGGGGCGTCGTCTATGGCTACACCTTC. The complete variable domain, with remaining parts taken from reference TRBV5-4 and TRBJ1-2, reads ETGVTQSPTHLIKTRGQQVTLRCSSQSGHNTVSWYQQALGQGPQFIFQYYREEENGRGNFPPRFSGLQFPNYSSELNVNALELDDSALYLCASSLFGGVVYGYTFGSGTRLTVV.

The chain joins TRBV10-1 to TRBJ1-1, with 8 bases fitting TRBD1. The CDR3 is made up of 13 amino acids. Trimming at V came to 6 bases and at J to 2 bases, leaving 2 bases not matched to a gene. Germline V lookup: CDR1 WNHNN, CDR2 SYGVQD (reference sequence). CDR3 DNA sequence: TGCGCCAGCAGCGGACAGGGAAACACTGAAGCTTTCTTT. It encodes CASSGQGNTEAFF.

The chain carries TRBV7-2 and TRBJ2-7; 7 bases are a match to TRBD2. V shed 3 bases and J 2 bases; nucleotides not matched to a gene: 4. CDR3 length: 14 residues. In germline, CDR1 is SGHTA, CDR2 FQGNSA. The CDR3 DNA reads TGTGCCAGCAGCTTCGGCGGGAGCCCCTACGAGCAGTACTTC. It specifies CASSFGGSPYEQYF.

The rearrangement uses TRBV4-3 and TRBJ2-7; TRBD2 matches 15 bases. With V trimmed by 4 bases and J by 5 bases, 0 bases remained unmatched. Germline V lookup: CDR1 LGHNA, CDR2 YSLEER. CDR3 length: 14 residues. The CDR3 DNA reads TGCGCCAGCAGCCGGACTAGCGGGAGGGACGAGCAGTACTTC. As protein: CASSRTSGRDEQYF.

The rearrangement joins TRBV27 to TRBJ2-1; D uncertain. The CDR3 is 16 amino acids. V lost 6 bases and J 4 bases, leaving 19 bases between the germline ends. Germline CDR1 MNHEY, CDR2 SMNVEV (reference sequence). The CDR3 DNA is TGTGCCAGCAGCTCCGAGTGGCAGGATAGTTACAATGAGCAGTTCTTC. Its translation is CASSSEWQDSYNEQFF.

The chain combines TRBV19 with TRBJ1-5, with 10 bases fitting TRBD1. Trimming cost V 4 bases and J 0 bases; bases outside gene matches: 9. The CDR3 consists of 18 residues. Germline V CDR1 and CDR2: LNHDA, SQIVND (reference sequence). The CDR3 DNA reads TGTGCCAGTAGTACGGGGACAGGGGATCGCGGTAGCAATCAGCCCCAGCATTTT. Translating gives CASSTGTGDRGSNQPQHF.

This chain connects TRBV6-5 to TRBJ1-1; 10 bases fit TRBD1. V was pared by 0 bases and J by 4 bases, with 5 bases of the junction left unmatched. Germline V lookup: CDR1 MNHEY, CDR2 SVGAGI. CDR3 length equals 16 residues. In nucleotides, the CDR3 is TGTGCCAGCAGTTACTCGGGACAGGGGCAGAGCACTGAAGCTTTCTTT. Encoded protein: CASSYSGQGQSTEAFF.

The chain links TRBV28 to TRBJ2-5; 7 nucleotides agree with TRBD1. Germline lookup yields CDR1 MDHEN and CDR2 SYDVKM. V shed 5 bases and J 5 bases; nucleotides not matched to a gene: 11. The CDR3 runs 15 residues. This CDR3 reads CASSPDRLSMETQYF. The CDR3 nucleotides read TGTGCCAGCAGTCCGGACAGGCTCTCGATGGAGACCCAGTACTTC.

V usage is TRBV4-3 and J usage is TRBJ2-3, with 13 bases lining up with TRBD2. The CDR3 is 13 amino acids. CDR1 is LGHNA and CDR2 is YSLEER in the germline V gene. The V segment lost 8 bases and the J segment 5 bases; nucleotides outside the gene matches: 1. DNA for the CDR3: TGCGCCAGCGGACTAGCGGGAGTAGATACGCAGTATTTT. This sequence encodes CASGLAGVDTQYF.

This clone was seen ten or more times. The chain carries TRBV28 and TRBJ2-5; TRBD2 matches 9 bases. The CDR3 runs 15 residues. Germline CDR1 MDHEN, CDR2 SYDVKM. V shed 4 bases, J shed 4 bases, and the junction held 7 bases outside the gene matches. The DNA of the CDR3 is TGTGCCAGCAGTTATACGGGGGGACTAGCAGAGACCCAGTACTTC. The encoded protein is CASSYTGGLAETQYF.